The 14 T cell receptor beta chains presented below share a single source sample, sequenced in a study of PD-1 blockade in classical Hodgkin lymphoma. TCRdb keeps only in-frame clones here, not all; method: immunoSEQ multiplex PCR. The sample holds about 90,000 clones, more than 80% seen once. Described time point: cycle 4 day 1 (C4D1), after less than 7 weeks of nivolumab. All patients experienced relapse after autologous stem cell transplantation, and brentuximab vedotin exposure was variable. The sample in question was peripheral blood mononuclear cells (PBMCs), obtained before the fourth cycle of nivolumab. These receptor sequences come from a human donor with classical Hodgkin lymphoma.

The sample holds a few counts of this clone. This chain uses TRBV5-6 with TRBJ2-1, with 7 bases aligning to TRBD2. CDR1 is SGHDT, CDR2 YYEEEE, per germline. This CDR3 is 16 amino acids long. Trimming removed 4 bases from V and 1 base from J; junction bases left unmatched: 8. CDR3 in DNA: TGTGCCAGCAGCGCACGGGACTACGGTTCCTACAATGAGCAGTTCTTC. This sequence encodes CASSARDYGSYNEQFF.

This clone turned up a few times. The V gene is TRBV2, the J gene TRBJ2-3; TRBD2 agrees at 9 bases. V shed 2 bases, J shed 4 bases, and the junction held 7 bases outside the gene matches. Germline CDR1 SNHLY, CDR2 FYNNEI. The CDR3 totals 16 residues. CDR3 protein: CASSELAGRGSDTQYF. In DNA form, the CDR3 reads TGTGCCAGCAGTGAACTAGCGGGAAGGGGATCAGATACGCAGTATTTT. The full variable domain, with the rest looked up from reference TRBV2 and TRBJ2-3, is EPEVTQTPSHQVTQMGQEVILRCVPISNHLYFYWYRQILGQKVEFLVSFYNNEISEKSEIFDDQFSVERPDGSNFTLKIRSTKLEDSAMYFCASSELAGRGSDTQYFGPGTRLTVL.

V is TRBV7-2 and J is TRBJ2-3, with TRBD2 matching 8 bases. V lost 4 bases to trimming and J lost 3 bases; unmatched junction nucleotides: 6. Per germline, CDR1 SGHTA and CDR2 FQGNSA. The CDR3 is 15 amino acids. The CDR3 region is CASSSLAGNTDTQYF. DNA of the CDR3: TGTGCCAGCAGCTCCTTAGCGGGAAATACAGATACGCAGTATTTT. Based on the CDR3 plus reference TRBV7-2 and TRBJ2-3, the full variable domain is GAGVSQSPSNKVTEKGKDVELRCDPISGHTALYWYRQSLGQGLEFLIYFQGNSAPDKSGLPSDRFSAERTGGSVSTLTIQRTQQEDSAVYLCASSSLAGNTDTQYFGPGTRLTVL.

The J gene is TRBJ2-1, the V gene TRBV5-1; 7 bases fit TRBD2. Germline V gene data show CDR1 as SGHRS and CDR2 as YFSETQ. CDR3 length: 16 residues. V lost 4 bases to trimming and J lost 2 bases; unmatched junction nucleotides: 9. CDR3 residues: CASSTGMSGAYNEQFF. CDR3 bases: TGCGCCAGCAGCACCGGAATGAGCGGGGCCTACAATGAGCAGTTCTTC.

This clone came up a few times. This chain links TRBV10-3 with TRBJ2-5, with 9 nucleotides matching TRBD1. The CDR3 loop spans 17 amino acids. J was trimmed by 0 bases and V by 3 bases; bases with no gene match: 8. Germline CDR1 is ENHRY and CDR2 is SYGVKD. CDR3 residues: CAISDREGTGNQETQYF. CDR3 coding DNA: TGTGCCATCAGTGACCGTGAGGGGACAGGGAACCAAGAGACCCAGTACTTC.

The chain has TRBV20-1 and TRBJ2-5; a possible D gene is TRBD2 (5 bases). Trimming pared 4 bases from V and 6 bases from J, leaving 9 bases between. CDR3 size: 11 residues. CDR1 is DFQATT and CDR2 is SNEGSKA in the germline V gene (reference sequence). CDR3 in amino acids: CSATGSQTQYF. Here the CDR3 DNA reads TGCAGTGCTACTGGGAGCCAGACCCAGTACTTC.

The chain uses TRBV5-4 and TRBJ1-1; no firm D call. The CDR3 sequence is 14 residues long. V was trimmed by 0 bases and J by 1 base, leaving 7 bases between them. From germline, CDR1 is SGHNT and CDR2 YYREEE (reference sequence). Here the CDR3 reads CASSLGLQNTEAFF. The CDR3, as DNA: TGTGCCAGCAGCTTGGGTCTTCAGAACACTGAAGCTTTCTTT.

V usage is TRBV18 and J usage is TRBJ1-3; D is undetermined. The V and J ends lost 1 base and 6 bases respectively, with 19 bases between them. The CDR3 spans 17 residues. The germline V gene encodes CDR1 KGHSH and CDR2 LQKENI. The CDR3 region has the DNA TGTGCCAGCTCACCACGGTTGCCCGGGGATCTGACAAACACCATATATTTT. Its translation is CASSPRLPGDLTNTIYF.

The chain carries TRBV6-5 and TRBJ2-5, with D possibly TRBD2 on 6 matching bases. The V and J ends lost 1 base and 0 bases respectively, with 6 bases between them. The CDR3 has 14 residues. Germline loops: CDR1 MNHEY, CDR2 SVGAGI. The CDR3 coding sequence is TGTGCCAGCAGTTACTTAGCGGACCAAGAGACCCAGTACTTC. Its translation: CASSYLADQETQYF.

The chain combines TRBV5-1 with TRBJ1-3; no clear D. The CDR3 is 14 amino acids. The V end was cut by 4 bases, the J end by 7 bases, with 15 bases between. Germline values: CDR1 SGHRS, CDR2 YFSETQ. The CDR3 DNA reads TGCGCCAGCAGCCCCCCTACTTCAGCTAACACCATATATTTT. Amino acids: CASSPPTSANTIYF.

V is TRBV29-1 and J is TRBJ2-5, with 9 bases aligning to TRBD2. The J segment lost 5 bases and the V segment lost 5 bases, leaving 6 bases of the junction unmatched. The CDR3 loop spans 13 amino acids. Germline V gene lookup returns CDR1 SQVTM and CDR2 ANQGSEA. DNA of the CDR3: TGCAGCGTTAAGGCGGGAGGGGGGGAGACCCAGTACTTC. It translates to CSVKAGGGETQYF.

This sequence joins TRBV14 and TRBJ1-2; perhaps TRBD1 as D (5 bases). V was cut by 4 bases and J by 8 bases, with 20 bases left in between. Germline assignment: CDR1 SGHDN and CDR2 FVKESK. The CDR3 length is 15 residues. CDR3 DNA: TGTGCCAGCAGCCGCAAACCGGGACCCGGAACAGGCTACACCTTC. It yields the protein CASSRKPGPGTGYTF. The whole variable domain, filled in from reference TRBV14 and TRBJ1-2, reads EAGVTQFPSHSVIEKGQTVTLRCDPISGHDNLYWYRRVMGKEIKFLLHFVKESKQDESGMPNNRFLAERTGGTYSTLKVQPAELEDSGVYFCASSRKPGPGTGYTFGSGTRLTVV.

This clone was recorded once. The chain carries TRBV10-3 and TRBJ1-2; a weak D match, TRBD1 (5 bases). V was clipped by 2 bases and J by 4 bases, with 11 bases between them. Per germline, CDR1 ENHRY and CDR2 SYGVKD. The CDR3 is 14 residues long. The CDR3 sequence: CAISEGHLGYGYTF. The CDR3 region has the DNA TGTGCCATCAGTGAGGGACATTTGGGCTATGGCTACACCTTC.

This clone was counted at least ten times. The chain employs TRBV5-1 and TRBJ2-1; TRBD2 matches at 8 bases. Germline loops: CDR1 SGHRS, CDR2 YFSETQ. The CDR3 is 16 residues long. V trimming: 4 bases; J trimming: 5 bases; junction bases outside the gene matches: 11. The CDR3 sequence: CASSPLASGSHNEQFF. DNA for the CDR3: TGCGCCAGCAGCCCCCTGGCCAGCGGGAGCCACAATGAGCAGTTCTTC.